Each of the 26 T cell receptor beta chains below was sequenced from the same sample in a study of post-analysis software for immune sequencing data. Study outcomes and limitations: Several TRBV segments were more frequent in patients than controls; TRBV5-6, TRBV5-1 and TRBV20-1 belonged to this group.

Their antigens remain unidentified. Unique molecular identifiers featured in each of the TCR beta cDNA libraries. Using its own MiXCR run on the PCR reads, TCRdb lists one record per CDR3 protein. The sample contains approximately 260,000 distinct CDR3 sequences, 36% of which appear only once. Sequencing used blood. All receptors derive from a girl under 18 with multiple sclerosis.

This chain links TRBV20-1 with TRBJ2-7; D might be TRBD2 (5 bases). The V end lost 0 bases, the J end lost 0 bases, and 9 bases lay between the germline ends. CDR3 length equals 14 residues. CDR1 is DFQATT, CDR2 SNEGSKA, per germline (reference sequence). This CDR3 reads CSARDRGLSYEQYF. CDR3 DNA: TGCAGTGCTAGAGATCGAGGGCTCTCCTACGAGCAGTACTTC.

This clonotype was picked up many times. V usage is TRBV25-1 and J usage is TRBJ2-7, with D possibly TRBD1 on 6 matching bases. V was clipped by 6 bases and J by 0 bases, with 15 bases between them. Per the germline V gene, CDR1 is MGHDK and CDR2 is SYGVNS. The CDR3 totals 15 residues. This chain's CDR3 is CASSSFTGISYEQYF. The CDR3 region has the DNA TGTGCCAGCAGCTCTTTCACAGGGATCTCCTACGAGCAGTACTTC.

The chain carries TRBV5-1 and TRBJ2-2; 9 bases map to TRBD1. CDR1 is SGHRS and CDR2 is YFSETQ in the germline V gene. V lost 4 bases, J lost 6 bases, and 10 bases stayed unmatched. This CDR3 comprises 16 residues. The CDR3 sequence: CASSLPPGQGPGELFF. In DNA form, the CDR3 reads TGCGCCAGCAGCCTTCCACCGGGACAGGGTCCCGGGGAGCTGTTTTTT.

Worth noting for this clonotype: At one end, the junction sequence differs from germline, possibly due to a read error. The rearrangement uses TRBV29-1 and TRBJ2-3, with TRBD1 matching over 9 bases. Germline V lookup: CDR1 SQVTM, CDR2 ANQGSEA. The CDR3 runs to 12 residues. The CDR3 protein is CSATGGTDTQYF. The DNA for the CDR3 is TGCAGCGCTACAGGGGGCACGGATACGCAGTATTTT.

As regards this clonotype: One end of the junction does not line up with germline, which may come from a read error. J is TRBJ1-1 and V is TRBV27; perhaps TRBD1 as D (6 bases). Per germline, CDR1 MNHEY and CDR2 SMNVEV (reference sequence). The CDR3 is 13 residues long. DNA of the CDR3: TGTGCCAACAGTGGACGGGGGGGCGCGAAAGCTTTCTTT. Translating gives CANSGRGGAKAFF.

As to this clonotype: A clone one base away is much larger, so this may be a read error. The V and J genes are TRBV5-1 and TRBJ2-1; 8 bases align to TRBD1. This CDR3 region has 14 residues. CDR1 SGHRS and CDR2 YFSETQ come from the germline V gene. The CDR3 sequence: CANSLVRGQEEQFF. The DNA of the CDR3 is TGCGCCAACAGCTTGGTCAGGGGGCAAGAAGAGCAGTTCTTC. The full variable domain, completed using reference TRBV5-1 and TRBJ2-1, is KAGVTQTPRYLIKTRGQQVTLSCSPISGHRSVSWYQQTPGQGLQFLFEYFSETQRNKGNFPGRFSGRQFSNSRSEMNVSTLELGDSALYLCANSLVRGQEEQFFGPGTRLTVL.

This clonotype has a count of ten or more. This chain uses TRBV12-3 or TRBV12-4 with TRBJ2-5; no clear D gene. The V gene lost 4 bases and the J gene lost 5 bases, with 17 bases spanning the gap. The CDR3 totals 15 residues. The CDR3 nucleotides are TGTGCCAGCAGTTCGTACAGCTTTACGGTTGAGACCCAGTACTTC. Protein sequence: CASSSYSFTVETQYF.

This clonotype was found a few times. This chain uses TRBV28 with TRBJ2-7; the D is unclear. Germline V CDR1 and CDR2: MDHEN, SYDVKM. The CDR3 contains 12 residues. The V and J ends lost 5 bases and 5 bases respectively, with 10 bases between them. CDR3 bases: TGTGCCAGCAGTAGGGTAAACCACGAGCAGTACTTC. It translates to CASSRVNHEQYF.

The chain joins TRBV6-5 to TRBJ2-3, with D perhaps matching TRBD1 or TRBD2 (5 bases each). Per the germline V gene, CDR1 is MNHEY and CDR2 is SVGAGI. Trimming shortened V by 8 bases and J by 8 bases, and 11 bases separated the two germline ends. This CDR3 has 11 residues. CDR3 DNA: TGTGCCAGCCAGGGAGAGGGTACGCAGTATTTT. Translated: CASQGEGTQYF.

This clonotype showed up many times. V gene TRBV4-2 combines with J gene TRBJ2-2, with 9 bases fitting TRBD1. V was clipped by 4 bases and J by 7 bases; unmatched bases: 7. Germline V lookup: CDR1 LGHNA, CDR2 YNFKEQ. The CDR3 runs to 15 residues. CDR3 residues: CASSREQGARGELFF. In DNA, the CDR3 is TGTGCCAGCAGCCGAGAACAGGGGGCGCGCGGGGAGCTGTTTTTT.

Comment on this clonotype: This sequence may be a read error, since a much larger clone differs from it by one base. V is TRBV12-3 or TRBV12-4 and J is TRBJ2-5, with 9 bases identical to TRBD2. V trimming: 6 bases; J trimming: 13 bases; junction bases outside the gene matches: 15. The CDR3 sequence is 14 residues long. The CDR3 region is CASSLEVLSGGRYF. The CDR3 nucleotides are TGTGCCAGCAGCCTAGAGGTCCTTAGCGGGGGTAGGTACTTC.

This clonotype was recorded a few times. This chain uses TRBV27 with TRBJ2-7, with 7 bases identical to TRBD1. The length of the CDR3 is 9 residues. Germline V gives CDR1 MNHEY, CDR2 SMNVEV (reference sequence). The chain's CDR3 is CASSLLDRV. The CDR3, as DNA: TGTGCCAGCAGTTTACTGGACAGGGTC.

This clonotype has a handful of counts. The chain links TRBV10-3 to TRBJ2-2; D is possibly TRBD2 (5 bases). The CDR3 length is 12 residues. The germline V and J ends were trimmed by 10 bases and 6 bases, with 12 bases remaining between them. Germline CDR1 reads ENHRY; CDR2 reads SYGVKD. This CDR3 is CATSKGAGELFF. The CDR3 nucleotides read TGTGCCACGTCCAAGGGAGCCGGGGAGCTGTTTTTT.

The V and J genes are TRBV7-8 and TRBJ2-1; 9 positions agree with TRBD1. The length of the CDR3 is 15 residues. J was trimmed by 3 bases and V by 7 bases; bases with no gene match: 7. Germline V gene sequence: CDR1 SGHVS, CDR2 FQNEAQ. DNA of the CDR3: TGTGCCAGCATCCTCGAGGGACAGGGCTACAATGAGCAGTTCTTC. Its translation is CASILEGQGYNEQFF.

The chain's CDR3 is CASSESGRNTIYF. The CDR3 DNA reads TGTGCCAGCAGTGAATCTGGGCGAAACACCATATATTTT. V usage is TRBV6-1 and J usage is TRBJ1-3, with D uncertain. Trimming cost V 2 bases and J 5 bases, with 7 bases left between them. Germline V gene lookup returns CDR1 MNHNS and CDR2 SASEGT. The CDR3 spans 13 residues.

The rearrangement uses TRBV7-9 and TRBJ1-1; maybe TRBD1 (5 bases). Trimming left V 2 bases short and J 5 bases short, with 9 bases between. CDR1 and CDR2 (germline): SEHNR, FQNEAQ (reference sequence). The CDR3 extends over 13 amino acids. The CDR3 here is CASSLTEGTEAFF. The CDR3 DNA reads TGTGCCAGCAGCTTAACGGAGGGGACTGAAGCTTTCTTT.

A single count supports this clonotype. This may be a read error, as it is one base from a much larger clone. CDR3 protein: CASSPSLAREGRYNEQYF. The CDR3 nucleotides read TGTGCCAGCAGCCCCTCCCTTGCCCGGGAGGGCCGGTACAATGAGCAGTACTTC. The gene calls are TRBV7-9 and TRBJ2-5, with TRBD2 matching 8 bases. V gave up 5 bases and J gave up 11 bases; unmatched junction bases: 25. Per the germline V gene, CDR1 is SEHNR and CDR2 is FQNEAQ (reference sequence). The CDR3 is 18 residues long.

This clonotype was counted many times. The V call is TRBV25-1, the J call TRBJ2-3, with D uncertain. V lost 3 bases and J 4 bases, leaving 2 bases between the germline ends. The germline V gene encodes CDR1 MGHDK and CDR2 SYGVNS. The CDR3 sequence is 11 residues long. DNA of the CDR3: TGTGCCAGCAGTGAGGCAGATACGCAGTATTTT. It encodes CASSEADTQYF. The full variable domain, with the rest looked up from reference TRBV25-1 and TRBJ2-3, is EADIYQTPRYLVIGTGKKITLECSQTMGHDKMYWYQQDPGMELHLIHYSYGVNSTEKGDLSSESTVSRIRTEHFPLTLESARPSHTSQYLCASSEADTQYFGPGTRLTVL.

Note on this clonotype: At one boundary the junction diverges from the germline segment, which might be a read error. The DNA for the CDR3 is TGTGCCACCAGCACGGGACAGGGGCGGGATGAGCGGTACTTC. This translates into CATSTGQGRDERYF. The rearrangement links TRBV15 to TRBJ2-7; the match to TRBD1 covers 10 bases. The CDR3 consists of 14 residues. From germline, CDR1 is LNHNV and CDR2 YYDKDF (reference sequence).

This clonotype was picked up many times. V usage is TRBV7-6 and J usage is TRBJ2-3; D is ambiguous. V was pared by 1 base and J by 3 bases, with 5 bases between. This CDR3 is built from 13 residues. CDR1 is SGHVS, CDR2 FNYEAQ, per germline. The CDR3, as DNA: TGTGCCAGCAGCTTAGATGGGACAGATACGCAGTATTTT. This sequence encodes CASSLDGTDTQYF.

The table lists this clonotype with many counts. This sequence joins TRBV11-2 and TRBJ2-5, with TRBD2 matching over 9 bases. The CDR3 is 16 amino acids. CDR1 is SGHAT, CDR2 FQNNGV, per germline. The V and J ends lost 5 bases and 4 bases, in that order; junction bases with no gene match: 11. CDR3 sequence reads: CASSPRGTAGGETQYF. CDR3 DNA: TGTGCCAGCAGCCCCAGAGGGACAGCGGGGGGAGAGACCCAGTACTTC.

There are many counts of this clonotype. The rearrangement links TRBV9 to TRBJ1-5; D unclear. This CDR3 spans 15 amino acids. Trimming removed 0 bases from V and 2 bases from J, with 9 bases in between. Germline V gene data show CDR1 as SGDLS and CDR2 as YYNGEE. For the CDR3, the DNA is TGTGCCAGCAGCGTAGATGGTCGGCGCAATCAGCCCCAGCATTTT. It specifies CASSVDGRRNQPQHF.

Points on this clonotype: At one boundary the junction diverges from the germline segment, which might be a read error. The V gene is TRBV9, the J gene TRBJ2-7; D uncertain. Germline V gene lookup returns CDR1 SGDLS and CDR2 YYNGEE. The CDR3 is 18 residues long. This chain's CDR3 is CASSVVSPGSQATYERYF. The DNA for the CDR3 is TGTGCCAGCAGCGTAGTTTCCCCTGGCAGCCAAGCCACCTACGAGCGGTACTTC.

Remarks on this clonotype: This could be a read error, since a much larger clone is one nucleotide away. The gene calls are TRBV7-2 and TRBJ1-2; a possible D gene is TRBD1 (5 bases). The V gene lost 8 bases and the J gene lost 4 bases, with 11 bases spanning the gap. This CDR3 spans 12 amino acids. Germline V gene lookup returns CDR1 SGHTA and CDR2 FQGNSA. The CDR3 reads CTSSQGGYGYTF. The CDR3 DNA is TGTACCAGCTCCCAGGGCGGCTATGGCTACACCTTC.

To note about this clonotype: This may arise from a read error, as a much more abundant clone is one base away. The chain is built from TRBV27 and TRBJ1-6; the match to TRBD1 covers 10 bases. CDR3 length equals 14 residues. V lost 5 bases and J lost 6; bases outside the gene matches: 1. The germline gives CDR1 MNHEY, CDR2 SMNVEV (reference sequence). The CDR3 nucleotides read TGTGCCAGCAGTCGGGACAGGGGTAATTCACCCCTCCACTTT. Translating it yields CASSRDRGNSPLHF.

This clonotype was detected once. The rearrangement uses TRBV20-1 and TRBJ2-1; 10 nucleotides match TRBD2. The CDR3 has 18 amino acids. Germline loops: CDR1 DFQATT, CDR2 SNEGSKA (reference sequence). V gave up 1 base and J gave up 5 bases; unmatched junction bases: 14. The CDR3 sequence is CSARATPFSGRSDNEQFF. The CDR3 nucleotides are TGCAGTGCTAGAGCTACTCCCTTTAGCGGGAGGTCCGACAATGAGCAGTTCTTC.